Presented here are 6 T cell receptor beta chains from one specimen sequenced in a study of blood T cell repertoires in COVID-19 (dated by TCRdb to the early 2020s). Libraries were prepared through the immunoSEQ multiplex PCR assay. In its TCRdb copy, this immuneACCESS table keeps in-frame sequences only and misses some clones. Where compared with another copy, unresolved V genes explain less than half of these, and the others have no known cause. The sample yields about 170,000 clones; about four fifths were counted once. Less than 3.5% of the sample comes from the top ten. Specimen: peripheral blood. These receptors all come from a woman aged 80 or over with COVID-19, enrolled during active disease.

The J gene is TRBJ1-1, the V gene TRBV5-1, with D possibly TRBD1 on 5 matching bases. The germline V gene encodes CDR1 SGHRS and CDR2 YFSETQ. The V end was cut by 0 bases, the J end by 5 bases, with 11 bases between. The CDR3 is 14 residues long. In DNA form, the CDR3 reads TGCGCCAGCAGCTTGGAGGGGAGGGCTACTGAAGCTTTCTTT. This translates into CASSLEGRATEAFF.

The chain employs TRBV7-9 and TRBJ2-7; D is possibly TRBD2 (6 bases). The CDR3 spans 16 residues. Between the trimmed V and J ends, which lost 5 bases and 5 bases, there was a span of 22 bases. Per the germline V gene, CDR1 is SEHNR and CDR2 is FQNEAQ (reference sequence). CDR3 DNA sequence: TGTGCCAGCAGCCGTACCCCCGGGACTCGCCCGAACGAGCAGTACTTC. Translating gives CASSRTPGTRPNEQYF. The full variable domain, with the rest looked up from reference TRBV7-9 and TRBJ2-7, is DTGVSQNPRHKITKRGQNVTFRCDPISEHNRLYWYRQTLGQGPEFLTYFQNEAQLEKSRLLSDRFSAERPKGSFSTLEIQRTEQGDSAMYLCASSRTPGTRPNEQYFGPGTRLTVT.

V gene TRBV28 combines with J gene TRBJ1-1; possible D gene TRBD1, 5 bases. V was clipped by 1 base and J by 2 bases, with 11 bases between them. Germline CDR1 MDHEN, CDR2 SYDVKM. This CDR3 is 15 amino acids long. DNA for the CDR3: TGTGCCAGCAGTTTATTCAGGGTCCCAAACACTGAAGCTTTCTTT. Translated, it gives CASSLFRVPNTEAFF.

This chain links TRBV3-1 (or the pseudogene TRBV3-2) with TRBJ2-5; unclear D gene. V was trimmed by 3 bases and J by 3 bases, leaving 11 bases between them. CDR3 length: 14 amino acids. The germline CDR1 and CDR2 sequences are LGHDT and YNNKEL (reference sequence). As DNA, the CDR3 is TGTGCCAGCAGCCACAGCAGCGTAGAAGAGACCCAGTACTTC. Residues: CASSHSSVEETQYF.

This clone was detected once. The chain has TRBV6-5 and TRBJ2-7; D ambiguous. Trimming stripped 6 bases from V and 2 bases from J, with 11 bases between. Germline-derived CDR1 and CDR2 are MNHEY and SVGAGI. CDR3 length: 13 amino acids. The CDR3 loop is CASSSGMAYEQYF. The CDR3 DNA follows: TGTGCCAGCAGCTCAGGTATGGCCTACGAGCAGTACTTC.

This clone was seen a few times. This chain connects TRBV19 to TRBJ2-5; D possibly corresponds to TRBD1 (5 bases). The V gene lost 2 bases and the J gene lost 5 bases, with 15 bases spanning the gap. CDR3 length: 15 amino acids. Germline V CDR1 and CDR2: LNHDA, SQIVND (reference sequence). CDR3 in amino acids: CASSISPQGWETQYF. CDR3 coding DNA: TGTGCCAGTAGTATAAGCCCCCAGGGCTGGGAGACCCAGTACTTC.